The TCR beta chain described here comes from a study of OX40 agonist ivuxolimab in advanced cancers. Whole-study results and caveats: Clones of CD4+ and CD8+ blood T cells grew by week 6 at doses of 0.1 to 3.0 mg/kg. Low normalized T-cell clonal expansion was also seen in some nonresponders.

TCRdb's copy holds only in-frame clones and misses some; the assay was immunoSEQ multiplex PCR. The table records some 70,000 clones, 86% of them present only once. Germline loops: CDR1 MRHNA, CDR2 SNTAGT. V lost 6 bases and J 3 bases, leaving 10 bases between the germline ends. The CDR3 is made up of 13 amino acids. Of note for this clone: Antigen: not known.

This clonotype was sampled from an adult with an advanced solid tumor such as melanoma, head and neck, liver or kidney cancer. The sequencing here drew on CD4+ or CD8+ T cells sorted from blood, taken in a trial of the OX40 agonist ivuxolimab. The rearrangement links TRBV6-4 to TRBJ2-3; D tentatively fits TRBD1 or TRBD2 (5 bases each). The CDR3, as DNA: TGTGCCAGCAGCCTCTGGGGGACAGATACGCAGTATTTT. This translates into CASSLWGTDTQYF.